This note documents a single TCR beta chain sequence. Its antigen is not known. This record belongs to a study of post-analysis software for immune sequencing data. TCR beta libraries were prepared from cDNA with unique molecular identifiers. MiXCR, run by TCRdb on the PCR reads, gives a single entry per CDR3 protein. The sample includes roughly 580,000 distinct CDR3 sequences, roughly 47% of them seen just once. Trimming removed 0 bases from V and 11 bases from J, with 5 bases in between. The CDR3 sequence is 12 residues long. Germline CDR1 SGHDN, CDR2 FVKESK. Points from the study as a whole: Roughly five TRBV segments appeared more often in patients than in controls, and TRBV5-6, TRBV5-1 and TRBV20-1 were among these. Samples sharing a preparation batch grouped tightly together when assessed by F measure.

This receptor was obtained from a girl aged 10 to 17 with multiple sclerosis. The sequenced sample consisted of blood. V usage is TRBV14 and J usage is TRBJ2-6; D call uncertain. In nucleotides, the CDR3 is TGTGCCAGCAGCCAAGATAAGGACGTCCTGACTTTC. It encodes CASSQDKDVLTF.